The clone carrying this TCR beta chain was seen more than once but under ten times. MiXCR, applied by TCRdb to the RT-PCR reads, yields one record per CDR3 protein. Of approximately 720,000 distinct CDR3 sequences listed, 14% were seen once; the top ten hold 3.6%. The CDR3 runs to 13 residues. V lost 7 bases, J lost 14 bases, and 22 bases lay in between. This clonotype originated in a female donor in good health, serving as a healthy control. V usage is TRBV12-3 or TRBV12-4 and J usage is TRBJ2-3; D may be TRBD2 (5 bases). Sample: memory CD4+ T cells from blood. The CDR3 spells CASTPGPRGSPYF. The CDR3 DNA reads as TGTGCCAGCACTCCGGGCCCCCGCGGGTCGCCGTATTTT.